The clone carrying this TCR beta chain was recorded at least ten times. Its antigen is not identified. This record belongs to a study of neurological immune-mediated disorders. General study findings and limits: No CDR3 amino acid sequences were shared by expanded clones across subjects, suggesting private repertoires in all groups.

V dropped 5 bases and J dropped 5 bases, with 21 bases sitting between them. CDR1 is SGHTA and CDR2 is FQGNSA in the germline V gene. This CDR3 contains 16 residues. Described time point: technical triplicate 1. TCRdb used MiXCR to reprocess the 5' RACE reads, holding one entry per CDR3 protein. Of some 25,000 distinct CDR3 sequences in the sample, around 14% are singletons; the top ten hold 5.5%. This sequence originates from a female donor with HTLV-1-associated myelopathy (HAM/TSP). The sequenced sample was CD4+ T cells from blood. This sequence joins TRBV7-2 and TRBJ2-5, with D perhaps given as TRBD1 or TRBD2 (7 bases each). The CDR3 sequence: CASSSQGGANMETQYF. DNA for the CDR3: TGTGCCAGCAGCAGTCAGGGGGGGGCTAACATGGAGACCCAGTACTTC.